The clone carrying this T cell receptor (beta chain) was counted between two and nine times. This entry belongs to a study of blood T cells in healthy people across ages. It was with a sample-barcoded 5' primer and a J-beta primer mix that a second PCR of roughly 7 to 11 cycles was run. TCRdb used MiXCR to reprocess the 5' RACE reads, holding one entry per CDR3 protein. The sample holds hundreds of thousands of distinct CDR3 sequences; roughly 60% are singletons and the top ten take 20% to 25%. Germline V lookup: CDR1 SGHRS, CDR2 YFSETQ. With 0 bases removed from V and 8 bases from J, the gap between germline ends came to 6 bases. The CDR3 is 12 residues long.

The sequencing sample was made of blood. This chain connects TRBV5-1 to TRBJ2-1; perhaps TRBD1 as D (5 bases). The sequence came from a man aged 25 to 40 in good health. This chain's CDR3 is CASSLEGYEQFF. The CDR3, as DNA: TGCGCCAGCAGCTTGGAGGGGTATGAGCAGTTCTTC.